What follows describes a single T cell receptor beta chain. This entry comes from a study of blood T cell repertoires in COVID-19. Study in general: Whether acute or convalescent, the COVID-19 samples came from the United States, Italy and Spain.

Original analysis: Amplification with reference gene primers provided the estimates of nucleated cell counts. TCRdb's table, derived via immunoSEQ multiplex PCR, lists solely in-frame clones and lacks some. V and J calls and clone size come straight from that table; D and trimming were deduced from the DNA. Counted here are about 32,000 clones, roughly 87% occurring once; the ten biggest clones make up less than 1.2%. The CDR3 has 16 amino acids. V shed 3 bases and J 10 bases; nucleotides not matched to a gene: 12. Germline CDR1 is MNHNS and CDR2 is SASEGT. The chain joins TRBV6-1 to TRBJ1-6; 7 bases match TRBD1. The receptor was isolated from a man in his 70s with active or convalescent COVID-19. The sequenced material came from peripheral blood. CDR3 protein: CASSDQGQAVGSPLHF. CDR3 coding DNA: TGTGCCAGCAGTGACCAAGGACAGGCAGTAGGCTCACCCCTCCACTTT.